This TCR beta chain was found in a study of glioma-infiltrating T cells after dendritic cell vaccination. Turning to the study itself: Samples are from glioblastoma patients in Phase I and II dendritic cell vaccine trials.

No glioblastoma patient carried an isocitrate dehydrogenase mutation. V shed 4 bases and J 4 bases; nucleotides not matched to a gene: 3. The CDR3 has 14 amino acids. The V gene's germline CDR1 is SGHDT and CDR2 YYEEEE. Primers: 60 V beta forward and 13 J beta reverse. Repertoires were generated with immunoSEQ multiplex PCR, while TCRdb's copy carries only in-frame clones and drops some. The profile covers some 73,000 clones, with roughly 82% appearing a single time and about 2.1% taken by the ten largest. This chain joins TRBV5-6 and TRBJ1-2; 11 bases are shared with TRBD1. The receptor's source is a human donor with glioblastoma. The sample was blood, taken before dendritic cell vaccination. The CDR3 coding sequence is TGTGCCAGCAGCCGGACAGGGGGCGGCTATGGCTACACCTTC. Translation: CASSRTGGGYGYTF.